These 26 T cell receptor beta chains were sequenced from one sample in a study of tumor and adjacent non-tumor tissue in lung cancer. No cell sorting was done before RNA was extracted from the tissue. Three rounds of nested PCR, following a modified ARM-PCR protocol, produced the TCRbeta library. TCRdb reprocessed the multiplex PCR reads with MiXCR, giving one entry per CDR3 protein. In the table there are 120,000 to 150,000 distinct CDR3 sequences, 60% to 70% of which are singletons. What was sequenced was lung tumor tissue. These receptor sequences come from a man aged 55 to 69 with small cell lung cancer.

The genes are TRBV20-1 and TRBJ1-2, with 7 nucleotides matching TRBD1. The V gene end was trimmed by 4 bases and the J gene end by 3 bases; junction bases not matched to a gene: 2. Germline CDR1 DFQATT, CDR2 SNEGSKA (reference sequence). The CDR3 covers 12 residues. The CDR3 coding sequence is TGCAGTGCTACAGGGGGATACTATGGCTACACCTTC. Amino acid sequence: CSATGGYYGYTF.

A note on this clonotype: This clone may be a read error of a much larger clone one base away. The rearrangement uses TRBV20-1 and TRBJ1-6; D is unresolved. The CDR3 spans 14 residues. CDR1 is DFQATT, CDR2 SNEGSKA, per germline (reference sequence). The V gene lost 0 bases and the J gene lost 5 bases, with 8 bases spanning the gap. Here the CDR3 DNA reads TGCAGTGCTAGAGACGTGAAAAATAATTCACCCCTCCACTTT. The encoded protein is CSARDVKNNSPLHF.

In its sample, this clonotype was seen many times. The V and J genes are TRBV5-1 and TRBJ1-1; D remains unclear. The V end was cut by 0 bases, the J end by 4 bases, with 7 bases between. Germline lookup yields CDR1 SGHRS and CDR2 YFSETQ. The CDR3 covers 13 residues. The CDR3 nucleotides are TGCGCCAGCAGCTTGGATACGGGCACTGAAGCTTTCTTT. Translating gives CASSLDTGTEAFF.

A remark on this clonotype: This may come from a read error, since a much larger clone is one base off. The chain joins TRBV6-6 to TRBJ2-5, with a possible D match to TRBD1 (6 bases). The length of the CDR3 is 14 residues. V was cut by 7 bases and J by 3 bases, with 15 bases left in between. In germline, CDR1 is MNHNY, CDR2 SVGAGI (reference sequence). The CDR3 bases are TGTGCCAGCATCCCCGGACAGTCTGAAGAGACCCAGTACTTC. Amino acid sequence: CASIPGQSEETQYF.

As to this clonotype: An end of the junction differs from the germline gene, which may be a read error. The chain uses TRBV20-1 and TRBJ2-3; D uncertain. Per germline, CDR1 DFQATT and CDR2 SNEGSKA (reference sequence). CDR3 size: 15 residues. This CDR3 reads CSARSPRSSTDTHYF. CDR3 nucleotides: TGCAGTGCTAGATCCCCAAGGTCCAGCACAGATACGCACTATTTT.

The chain recombines TRBV4-1 with TRBJ2-1, with 7 nucleotides matching TRBD2. The germline V gene encodes CDR1 MGHRA and CDR2 YSYEKL. This CDR3 has 13 amino acids. After removal of 3 bases from V and 12 bases from J, the junction contained 8 bases not matched to a gene. CDR3 sequence: CASSHATREVQFF. The CDR3 nucleotides are TGCGCCAGCAGCCATGCGACACGGGAGGTGCAGTTCTTC.

A remark on this clonotype: An end of the junction does not agree with germline; a read error may underlie this. CDR3 bases: TGCAGTGCACCTGACTGGACGGGCGTAGGAGAGAGCCAGTACTTC. Encoded protein: CSAPDWTGVGESQYF. This sequence joins TRBV20-1 and TRBJ2-5, with no clear D. CDR1 is DFQATT and CDR2 is SNEGSKA in the germline V gene (reference sequence). The CDR3 is made up of 15 amino acids.

The chain employs TRBV20-1 and TRBJ1-6; 10 bases align to TRBD1. The germline V gene encodes CDR1 DFQATT and CDR2 SNEGSKA (reference sequence). Trimming removed 4 bases from V and 7 bases from J; junction bases left unmatched: 10. This CDR3 has 16 residues. The chain's CDR3 is CSAIDQRTGGNSPLHF. The CDR3 nucleotides read TGCAGTGCTATAGACCAGAGGACAGGGGGAAATTCACCCCTCCACTTT.

As regards this clonotype: The conserved phenylalanine or tryptophan is not found at the CDR3 terminus, so this likely reflects a read error. The chain recombines TRBV12-3 or TRBV12-4 with TRBJ1-2; TRBD1 matches at 8 bases. The CDR3 covers 15 residues. The CDR3 sequence: CASSSHQGANYGYTL. CDR3 DNA sequence: TGTGCCAGTAGTTCGCACCAGGGGGCAAATTATGGCTACACCCTG.

A note on this clonotype: The junction does not match germline at one end; this may be a read error. The J gene is TRBJ1-2, the V gene TRBV12-3 or TRBV12-4; 8 bases align to TRBD1. The CDR3 runs 15 residues. The CDR3 DNA sequence: TGTACCAGCAGTTCCCAGGGGGCCATTTGGTATGACTACACCTTC. Its translation is CTSSSQGAIWYDYTF.

V usage is TRBV21-1 and J usage is TRBJ1-1. TRBV21-1 constitutes a pseudogene. This CDR3 is built from 8 residues. The CDR3 DNA follows: TGTGCCAGACTCGAGGCTTTCTTT. This codes for CARLEAFF.

This clonotype showed up many times. The chain couples TRBV12-3 or TRBV12-4 to TRBJ2-1; 12 bases fit TRBD2. Trimming at V came to 5 bases and at J to 8 bases, leaving 16 bases not matched to a gene. The CDR3 contains 18 residues. As DNA, the CDR3 is TGTGCCAGCAGTGGACTAGCGGGACCCCCATCCCTACTGGATGAGCAGTTCTTC. Encoded protein: CASSGLAGPPSLLDEQFF.

The chain links TRBV28 to TRBJ2-1; D gene unclear. Germline V gives CDR1 MDHEN, CDR2 SYDVKM. The CDR3 is 16 residues long. V was pared by 3 bases and J by 8 bases, with 20 bases between. CDR3 in amino acids: CASSFLSLHGSDEQFF. The DNA for the CDR3 is TGTGCCAGCAGTTTTCTGAGTCTGCATGGTTCAGATGAGCAGTTCTTC.

This clonotype showed up just once. The chain uses TRBV10-3 and TRBJ2-1; the D gene is possibly TRBD2 (5 bases). V was clipped by 4 bases and J by 5 bases, with 18 bases between them. Germline-derived CDR1 and CDR2 are ENHRY and SYGVKD. This CDR3 spans 16 amino acids. The CDR3: CAISAGKRASNNEQFF. CDR3 DNA: TGTGCCATCAGTGCTGGGAAGAGGGCTTCAAACAATGAGCAGTTCTTC.

The chain recombines TRBV28 with TRBJ2-1; 7 nucleotides line up with TRBD1. V lost 2 bases and J lost 7; bases outside the gene matches: 11. Germline lookup yields CDR1 MDHEN and CDR2 SYDVKM. This CDR3 comprises 16 residues. For the CDR3, the DNA is TGTGCCAGCAGTTTACGGACTTATCACAGGGGTAATGAGCAGTTCTTC. It specifies CASSLRTYHRGNEQFF.

This sequence joins TRBV12-3 or TRBV12-4 and TRBJ2-5, with 7 bases fitting TRBD2. V lost 3 bases to trimming and J lost 5 bases; unmatched junction nucleotides: 3. CDR3 length: 13 residues. This CDR3 is CASSFREAETQYF. CDR3 DNA: TGTGCCAGCAGTTTTCGGGAGGCGGAGACCCAGTACTTC.

The J gene is TRBJ1-6, the V gene TRBV5-1; 7 nucleotides match TRBD1. Germline assignment: CDR1 SGHRS and CDR2 YFSETQ. Germline trimming cut 5 bases from V and 10 bases from J; bases unmatched to any gene: 9. The CDR3 is 14 amino acids. CDR3 nucleotide sequence: TGCGCCAGCAGGATGACAGGGAGTGGGTCACCCCTCCACTTT. Translated, it gives CASRMTGSGSPLHF.

On this clonotype: A much larger clone sits a single nucleotide away, making a read error possible. The chain couples TRBV12-3 or TRBV12-4 to TRBJ1-6, with D perhaps TRBD1 (5 bases). The CDR3 sequence is 15 residues long. V was pared by 2 bases and J by 9 bases, with 14 bases between. The CDR3 DNA reads TGTGCCAGCAGTTTAACTCAGGGTAGAGGTTCACCCCTCCACTTT. It yields the protein CASSLTQGRGSPLHF.

For this clonotype: Sequence at one end of the junction differs from germline and may be a read error. The CDR3 sequence is CSAFSVAGGQRRDAQYF. CDR3 nucleotides: TGCAGCGCCTTCTCGGTAGCGGGAGGGCAAAGGAGAGATGCGCAGTATTTT. The chain has TRBV29-1 and TRBJ2-3; 11 positions match TRBD2. Germline V gene lookup returns CDR1 SQVTM and CDR2 ANQGSEA. This CDR3 is 17 amino acids long.

The chain joins TRBV6-5 to TRBJ1-2; 9 bases fit TRBD1. V dropped 2 bases and J dropped 6; count of bases not matched to a gene: 10. Looked up from germline, CDR1 is MNHEY and CDR2 is SVGAGI. The length of the CDR3 is 16 residues. In DNA form, the CDR3 reads TGTGCCAGCAGTTACGGTCTGGGACAGGGCTCTCATGGCTACACCTTC. Its protein is CASSYGLGQGSHGYTF.

For this clonotype: This may stem from a read error, because a much larger clone lies one nucleotide away. The V call is TRBV29-1, the J call TRBJ2-2; TRBD2 might be the D (5 bases). The germline gives CDR1 SQVTM, CDR2 ANQGSEA. The CDR3 length is 15 residues. The CDR3 nucleotides are TGCAGCGTCTTTGGCGGCTCCGGAAGCACCGGGGAGCTGTCTTTT. This encodes CSVFGGSGSTGELSF.

Note on this clonotype: A read error may be the cause here, since a much bigger clone is one base away. The gene calls are TRBV6-6 and TRBJ2-3, with TRBD2 matching 7 bases. V shed 6 bases and J 7 bases; nucleotides not matched to a gene: 16. CDR1 is MNHNY and CDR2 is SVGAGI in the germline V gene (reference sequence). This CDR3 has 16 amino acids. This CDR3 is CASSRGLPEGGYTQYF. CDR3 nucleotides: TGTGCCAGCAGCCGCGGACTACCGGAGGGAGGGTATACGCAGTATTTT.

Remarks on this clonotype: A clone one base away is much larger, so this may be a read error. The J gene is TRBJ1-1, the V gene TRBV5-4; the D gene is possibly TRBD1 (5 bases). CDR1 and CDR2 from the germline V gene are SGHNT and YYREEE (reference sequence). The CDR3 sequence is 15 residues long. The CDR3 DNA is TGTGCCAACAGCTTGTCCAGGGCGAGAAGCACTGAAGCTTTCTTT. Amino acid sequence: CANSLSRARSTEAFF.

The chain employs TRBV20-1 and TRBJ2-5, with TRBD2 matching 11 bases. CDR3 length: 15 residues. Germline CDR1 is DFQATT and CDR2 is SNEGSKA (reference sequence). Trimming cost V 1 base and J 5 bases; bases outside gene matches: 6. The CDR3 DNA is TGCAGTGCTAGAGGACTAGCGGGATTTGAGGAGACCCAGTACTTC. Protein sequence: CSARGLAGFEETQYF.

This clonotype has just a few counts. The rearrangement uses TRBV14 and TRBJ2-1, with D tentatively TRBD1 or TRBD2 (5 bases each). The length of the CDR3 is 13 residues. Germline loops: CDR1 SGHDN, CDR2 FVKESK. V lost 5 bases and J 6 bases, leaving 11 bases between the germline ends. The CDR3 region is CASSRDRANEQFF. CDR3 nucleotides: TGTGCCAGCAGCAGGGACCGCGCCAATGAGCAGTTCTTC.

Comments on this clonotype: One base away lies a much larger clone, so this may be a sequencing read error. The V and J genes are TRBV12-3 or TRBV12-4 and TRBJ2-3; the D call may be TRBD1 or TRBD2 (5 bases each). The CDR3 runs to 15 residues. V was shortened by 6 bases and J by 6 bases, with 19 bases between the two germline ends. The DNA for the CDR3 is TGTGCCAGCAGCCATATAGGGAGCCCAGGGGATACGCAGTATTTT. Translation: CASSHIGSPGDTQYF.